This TCR beta chain is drawn from a study of T cells after yellow fever vaccination. Overall study context: Sorting on CD3, CD45RA, CCR7 and CD95 yielded EM, EMRA, CM and Tscm memory subsets.

This clonotype came up many times. TCRdb processed the 5' RACE reads anew with MiXCR; each CDR3 protein has one entry. The sample consists of 20,000 to 25,000 distinct CDR3 sequences, less than 5.5% of them appearing once. V lost 5 bases, J lost 3 bases, and 2 bases lay in between. CDR3 length equals 10 residues. Germline loops: CDR1 DFQATT, CDR2 SNEGSKA (reference sequence). The receptor's source is a man aged 18 to 29 who received the YFV17D yellow fever vaccine. The specimen was PBMCs, either bulk or a sorted T-cell subset (CD4+, CD8+, memory, or dextramer-sorted; not recorded which), collected about 41 days after the first yellow fever vaccination. J is TRBJ1-3 and V is TRBV20-1; D unclear. As DNA, the CDR3 is TGCAGTGCTCGTGGAAACACCATATATTTT. This gives the protein CSARGNTIYF.